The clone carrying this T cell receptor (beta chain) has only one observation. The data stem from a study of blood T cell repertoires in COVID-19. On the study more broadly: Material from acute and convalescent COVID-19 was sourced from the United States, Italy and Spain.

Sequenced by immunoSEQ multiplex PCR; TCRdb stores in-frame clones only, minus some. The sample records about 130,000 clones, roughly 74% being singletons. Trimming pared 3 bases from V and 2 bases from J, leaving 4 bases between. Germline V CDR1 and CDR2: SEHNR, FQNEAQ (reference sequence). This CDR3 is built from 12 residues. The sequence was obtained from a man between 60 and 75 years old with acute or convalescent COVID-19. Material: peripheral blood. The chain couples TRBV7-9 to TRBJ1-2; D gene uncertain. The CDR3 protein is CASSFVNYGYTF. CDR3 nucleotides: TGTGCCAGCAGCTTCGTAAACTATGGCTACACCTTC.